These 13 T cell receptor beta chains were all obtained from the same sample, sequenced in a study of T cells after yellow fever vaccination (dated by TCRdb to about 2019). Library preparation used 5' RACE. Sequencer: Illumina HiSeq 2500. TCRdb reanalyzed the raw reads on its own, using fastp at Q25 for trimming and MiXCR for clone calling, and kept in-frame beta chains. Here each entry gathers all rows of one CDR3 protein and keeps the most common genes and DNA. The sample table contains some 560,000 distinct CDR3 sequences; only one count was recorded for around a sixth of them. The top ten clones comprise approximately 15% of the sample. Reading the label with the study, this specimen's treatment or condition is: live attenuated yellow fever vaccine strain. The sequenced sample was PBMCs, obtained about 5 days after the first yellow fever vaccination. The source of these receptors is a man younger than 35 who received the YFV17D yellow fever vaccine.

Only a few counts were recorded for this clonotype. The V gene is TRBV7-9, the J gene TRBJ1-2; 8 bases match TRBD1. J lost 6 bases, V lost 5 bases, and 8 bases had no gene match. This CDR3 is built from 14 residues. The germline gives CDR1 SEHNR, CDR2 FQNEAQ (reference sequence). The CDR3 sequence is CASSQGQGADGYTF. CDR3 coding DNA: TGTGCCAGCAGCCAGGGGCAGGGGGCCGATGGCTACACCTTC.

This clonotype has at least ten counts. This rearrangement joins TRBV12-3 or TRBV12-4 to TRBJ2-1; 7 bases are shared with TRBD1. This CDR3 spans 14 amino acids. J lost 5 bases, V lost 6 bases, and 7 bases had no gene match. The CDR3 protein is CASSYRGLDNEQFF. The CDR3 DNA reads TGTGCCAGCAGCTACAGGGGTTTGGACAATGAGCAGTTCTTC.

This clonotype has ten or more counts. The chain has TRBV12-3 or TRBV12-4 and TRBJ2-1; TRBD2 aligns across 10 bases. After removal of 6 bases from V and 0 bases from J, the junction contained 5 bases not matched to a gene. The CDR3 loop spans 16 amino acids. The CDR3 bases are TGTGCCAGCAGCTCGGGACTAGCGAGCTCCTACAATGAGCAGTTCTTC. Translated: CASSSGLASSYNEQFF.

This clonotype was observed a handful of times. This sequence joins TRBV5-1 and TRBJ2-3; D remains unclear. The CDR3 runs to 15 residues. Germline CDR1 reads SGHRS; CDR2 reads YFSETQ. V dropped 2 bases and J dropped 0 bases, with 10 bases sitting between them. CDR3: CASSFFLGSTDTQYF. The CDR3 bases are TGCGCCAGCAGCTTTTTCCTGGGAAGCACAGATACGCAGTATTTT.

This rearrangement joins TRBV6-5 to TRBJ1-2; D may be TRBD1 (6 bases). The CDR3 extends over 13 amino acids. V was cut by 5 bases and J by 6 bases, with 13 bases left in between. Germline V gives CDR1 MNHEY, CDR2 SVGAGI. Here the CDR3 reads CASSTRQDHGYTF. CDR3 in DNA: TGTGCCAGCAGTACGCGACAGGACCATGGCTACACCTTC.

This clonotype was found a few times. The rearrangement uses TRBV5-1 and TRBJ1-1; D remains unclear. Germline CDR1 SGHRS, CDR2 YFSETQ. Trimming pared 4 bases from V and 7 bases from J, leaving 20 bases between. This CDR3 is 15 amino acids long. The CDR3 DNA reads as TGCGCCAGCAGCCAGATGCGGTTACGCGGAGATGAAGCTTTCTTT. Amino acid sequence: CASSQMRLRGDEAFF.

This clonotype was detected only a few times. V is TRBV29-1 and J is TRBJ2-5; tentatively, D is TRBD1 (5 bases). With 1 base removed from V and 1 base from J, the gap between germline ends came to 10 bases. Germline CDR1 SQVTM, CDR2 ANQGSEA. The CDR3 length is 14 residues. In DNA, the CDR3 is TGCAGCGTTGAAGCAGGGTATTTCCAAGAGACCCAGTACTTC. Residues: CSVEAGYFQETQYF.

This clonotype was seen ten or more times. The V and J genes are TRBV12-3 or TRBV12-4 and TRBJ1-2; weak D call: TRBD1 (5 bases). The CDR3 covers 13 residues. V lost 4 bases to trimming and J lost 2 bases, with 8 bases between them. CDR3 nucleotides: TGTGCCAGCAGTTCGGGACCCAACTATGGCTACACCTTC. The encoded protein is CASSSGPNYGYTF.

The chain combines TRBV7-2 with TRBJ1-2; D gene ambiguous. V was pared by 2 bases and J by 3 bases, with 10 bases between. The CDR3 spans 14 residues. Per the germline V gene, CDR1 is SGHTA and CDR2 is FQGNSA. The CDR3 here is CASSLSDTDYGYTF. CDR3 nucleotide sequence: TGTGCCAGCAGCTTATCCGACACAGACTATGGCTACACCTTC.

The chain joins TRBV13 to TRBJ1-5; a possible D gene is TRBD1 (6 bases). Trimming shortened V by 3 bases and J by 6 bases, and 12 bases separated the two germline ends. Germline V gives CDR1 PRHDT, CDR2 FYEKMQ (reference sequence). The CDR3 contains 14 residues. The CDR3, as DNA: TGTGCCAGCAGCTTCGGAGGGGGATCTCAGCCCCAGCATTTT. As protein: CASSFGGGSQPQHF.

V usage is TRBV5-4 and J usage is TRBJ2-7; 15 positions agree with TRBD2. V trimming: 3 bases; J trimming: 4 bases; junction bases outside the gene matches: 2. This CDR3 contains 15 residues. Looked up from germline, CDR1 is SGHNT and CDR2 is YYREEE (reference sequence). Written as DNA, the CDR3 is TGTGCCAGCAGCTGGACTAGCGGGGGGGTATACGAGCAGTACTTC. Translation: CASSWTSGGVYEQYF.

This rearrangement joins TRBV20-1 to TRBJ1-5, with 8 bases aligning to TRBD1. V lost 0 bases to trimming and J lost 9 bases; unmatched junction nucleotides: 13. The CDR3 is 16 amino acids. CDR1 DFQATT and CDR2 SNEGSKA come from the germline V gene (reference sequence). The CDR3, as DNA: TGCAGTGCTAGAGACTCCCGGACAGGGACCACTGGGCCCCAGCATTTT. This sequence encodes CSARDSRTGTTGPQHF.

This chain connects TRBV19 to TRBJ2-7; a possible D gene is TRBD2 (5 bases). The CDR3 extends over 15 amino acids. CDR1 LNHDA and CDR2 SQIVND come from the germline V gene (reference sequence). V lost 4 bases, J lost 2 bases, and 15 bases lay in between. CDR3 sequence: CASSNPGLATYEQYF. DNA of the CDR3: TGTGCCAGTAGTAACCCCGGGCTAGCAACCTACGAGCAGTACTTC.